This T cell receptor beta chain was captured by sequencing in a study of graft-versus-host responses after intestinal transplantation. Across the whole study: In this cohort, recipients had multivisceral, liver-intestinal, or isolated intestinal transplants. Anti-thymocyte globulin induction was given to all recipients, followed by tacrolimus and steroids for around three years. The study's findings and limits: GvH clones appeared in recipient marrow, some first in ileum or blood. The highest levels of circulating GvH clones went along with early declines in HvG clones after transplant.

TCRdb keeps only in-frame clones here, not all; method: immunoSEQ multiplex PCR. The table shows some 150,000 clones, with approximately 91% occurring only once. The CDR3 is made up of 12 amino acids. V lost 0 bases to trimming and J lost 4 bases, with 6 bases between them. CDR1 and CDR2 from the germline V gene are GTSNPN and SVGIG (reference sequence). For this clone: Its target is not known.

The sequence came from a human donor who received an intestinal transplant. The sequenced sample was unstimulated CD4+ T cells sorted from spleen or lymph node cells, obtained before intestinal transplant. This chain links TRBV30 with TRBJ1-1, with D hard to call. The CDR3 spells CAWSVRGTEAFF. CDR3 DNA: TGTGCCTGGAGTGTAAGAGGCACTGAAGCTTTCTTT.